These 9 T cell receptor beta chains originate from one sample sequenced in a study of blood T cells in healthy people across ages. A sample-barcoded 5' primer and a J-beta primer mix were used in a second PCR of roughly 7 to 11 cycles. TCRdb recomputed calls from the 5' RACE reads with MiXCR, one row per CDR3 protein. This sample yields some 940,000 distinct CDR3 sequences, of which 29% are seen a single time; approximately 10% belongs to the top ten. The same specimen was also included in a second study, on T cells of mothers and their children.

Sequenced sample: blood. The origin of the receptors is a woman aged 40 to 49 in good health.

In its sample, this clonotype was seen a few times. The V gene is TRBV28, the J gene TRBJ1-4; possibly TRBD1 for D (5 bases). The CDR3 spans 17 residues. Germline V lookup: CDR1 MDHEN, CDR2 SYDVKM. The germline V and J ends were trimmed by 4 bases and 0 bases, with 15 bases remaining between them. For the CDR3, the DNA is TGTGCCAGCAGTTCCGTGGGGCAGCGCGCAACTAATGAAAAACTGTTTTTT. Its protein product is CASSSVGQRATNEKLFF.

The V gene is TRBV20-1, the J gene TRBJ2-3, with 10 nucleotides matching TRBD2. Trimming took 1 base from V and 6 from J; bases not matched to a gene: 13. Germline V gives CDR1 DFQATT, CDR2 SNEGSKA (reference sequence). The CDR3 is 17 residues long. CDR3 loop: CSARALPSGGGGDTQYF. The CDR3 DNA sequence: TGCAGTGCTAGAGCCCTGCCTAGCGGGGGTGGGGGGGATACGCAGTATTTT.

This clonotype was seen at least ten times. This chain links TRBV27 with TRBJ2-7; D gene uncertain. The V gene's germline CDR1 is MNHEY and CDR2 SMNVEV (reference sequence). This CDR3 has 14 amino acids. Trimming cost V 3 bases and J 2 bases, with 11 bases left between them. The CDR3 loop reads CASSFGRSTYEQYF. In DNA form, the CDR3 reads TGTGCCAGCAGTTTCGGACGGTCCACCTACGAGCAGTACTTC.

Details on this clonotype: A much larger clone is a single base away; this may be a read error. The gene calls are TRBV28 and TRBJ2-6, with 7 nucleotides matching TRBD1. This CDR3 region has 16 residues. Germline V gives CDR1 MDHEN, CDR2 SYDVKM. In nucleotides, the CDR3 is TGTGCCAGCAGTTTTGGGACAGTCTCTGGGGCCAACGTCCGGACTTTC. This sequence encodes CASSFGTVSGANVRTF.

The chain couples TRBV27 to TRBJ2-2, with a weak D call TRBD1 (6 bases). V lost 6 bases and J lost 4, with 15 bases in between. The germline V gene has CDR1 MNHEY and CDR2 SMNVEV (reference sequence). The CDR3 spans 15 residues. The CDR3 coding sequence is TGTGCCAGCAGAAGGGACAAGGTCGTCACCGGGGAGCTGTTTTTT. Its protein product is CASRRDKVVTGELFF.

This clonotype showed up just once. An end of the junction does not agree with germline; a read error may underlie this. This chain connects TRBV12-3 or TRBV12-4 to TRBJ2-4; no firm D call. The CDR3 length is 14 residues. CDR3 residues: CASRENRGDHEQCF. CDR3 nucleotides: TGTGCCAGCAGGGAAAACAGAGGAGATCACGAGCAGTGCTTC.

This clonotype was recorded many times. The chain employs TRBV11-2 and TRBJ2-7; 8 bases align to TRBD2. This CDR3 is built from 15 residues. From germline, CDR1 is SGHAT and CDR2 FQNNGV. V shed 2 bases, J shed 2 bases, and the junction held 5 bases outside the gene matches. CDR3 bases: TGTGCCAGCAGCTTACTCGGGCGGGGGGCCTACGAGCAGTACTTC. It yields the protein CASSLLGRGAYEQYF. The variable domain in full, completed from reference TRBV11-2 and TRBJ2-7, reads EAGVAQSPRYKIIEKRQSVAFWCNPISGHATLYWYQQILGQGPKLLIQFQNNGVVDDSQLPKDRFSAERLKGVDSTLKIQPAKLEDSAVYLCASSLLGRGAYEQYFGPGTRLTVT.

The V and J genes are TRBV6-6 and TRBJ2-3, with D possibly TRBD2 on 5 matching bases. Trimming left V 4 bases short and J 2 bases short, with 13 bases between. CDR1 MNHNY and CDR2 SVGAGI come from the germline V gene (reference sequence). CDR3 length: 15 amino acids. CDR3 region: CASSSPGLNTDTQYF. The CDR3 DNA sequence: TGTGCCAGCAGTTCCCCTGGACTGAACACAGATACGCAGTATTTT.

A note on this clonotype: A much larger clone is a single base away; this may be a read error. This chain connects TRBV14 to TRBJ2-7; 9 bases map to TRBD1. Germline CDR1 SGHDN, CDR2 FVKESK. This CDR3 region has 15 residues. CDR3 DNA sequence: TGTGTCAGCAGCCAACCCGGGACAGGGTCGTACGAGCAGTACTTC. Amino acid sequence: CVSSQPGTGSYEQYF.